What follows are 27 T cell receptor beta chains derived from one specimen sequenced in a study of vaccination effects on CD4 cells after COVID-19. Their cognate antigens are unknown. The protocol was immunoSEQ multiplex PCR, while the TCRdb copy is restricted to in-frame clones and leaves out a portion. The table includes 70,000 or so clones, around 70% detected once. Viral peptide pool expansion of antigen-specific CD4+ T cells preceded sequencing in the ViraFEST assay. It was after roughly 11 days of culture that CD4+ T cells were isolated. The person was diagnosed with PCR-confirmed SARS-CoV-2 infection between March and December 2020. Here the sequenced sample was CD4+ T cells from PBMCs cultured with HIV peptides, taken before COVID-19 vaccination. The subset denotes: HIV-1 Nef peptide pool negative control/reference culture. Receptors originate from a human donor who had a prior SARS-CoV-2 infection.

V is TRBV24-1 and J is TRBJ2-5; 11 nucleotides agree with TRBD1. After removal of 6 bases from V and 3 bases from J, the junction contained 8 bases not matched to a gene. CDR1 is KGHDR, CDR2 SFDVKD, per germline. CDR3 length equals 16 residues. CDR3 residues: CATSRDRGTHEETQYF. In DNA, the CDR3 is TGTGCCACCAGTCGGGACAGGGGGACGCACGAAGAGACCCAGTACTTC.

The rearrangement joins TRBV5-1 to TRBJ1-3; D perhaps matches TRBD1 (5 bases). The germline V and J ends were trimmed by 2 bases and 0 bases, with 12 bases remaining between them. The CDR3 totals 16 residues. In germline, CDR1 is SGHRS, CDR2 YFSETQ. The DNA of the CDR3 is TGCGCCAGCAGCTTCGGGACTGGGAACTCTGGAAACACCATATATTTT. This codes for CASSFGTGNSGNTIYF.

This clone showed up just a few times. The genes are TRBV11-2 and TRBJ2-5; possibly TRBD1 or TRBD2 for D (5 bases each). Trimming left V 4 bases short and J 1 base short, with 10 bases between. The CDR3 contains 14 residues. Germline assignment: CDR1 SGHAT and CDR2 FQNNGV. CDR3 loop: CASSSRGVQETQYF. In nucleotides, the CDR3 is TGTGCCAGCAGCTCCCGAGGGGTCCAAGAGACCCAGTACTTC. The full variable domain, completed using reference TRBV11-2 and TRBJ2-5, is EAGVAQSPRYKIIEKRQSVAFWCNPISGHATLYWYQQILGQGPKLLIQFQNNGVVDDSQLPKDRFSAERLKGVDSTLKIQPAKLEDSAVYLCASSSRGVQETQYFGPGTRLLVL.

This clone was found a few times. CDR3 residues: CAISENTASNYGYTF. DNA for the CDR3: TGTGCCATCAGTGAGAATACAGCCTCTAACTATGGCTACACCTTC. The chain uses TRBV10-3 and TRBJ1-2; D is undetermined. The CDR3 sequence is 15 residues long. Germline lookup yields CDR1 ENHRY and CDR2 SYGVKD. Trimming left V 2 bases short and J 0 bases short, with 10 bases between.

The chain has TRBV19 and TRBJ1-4; D is unresolved. The V gene lost 3 bases and the J gene lost 10 bases, with 18 bases spanning the gap. The germline gives CDR1 LNHDA, CDR2 SQIVND (reference sequence). The CDR3 totals 15 residues. CDR3 coding DNA: TGTGCCAGTAGTATGGTTCGGGGTCGGGCGGGAAAACTGTTTTTT. It translates to CASSMVRGRAGKLFF. The whole variable domain, filled in from reference TRBV19 and TRBJ1-4, reads DGGITQSPKYLFRKEGQNVTLSCEQNLNHDAMYWYRQDPGQGLRLIYYSQIVNDFQKGDIAEGYSVSREKKESFPLTVTSAQKNPTAFYLCASSMVRGRAGKLFFGSGTQLSVL.

The rearrangement uses TRBV5-1 and TRBJ2-3; no firm D call. V shed 0 bases and J shed 0 bases, with 2 bases lying between them. The CDR3 consists of 13 residues. Germline V gene lookup returns CDR1 SGHRS and CDR2 YFSETQ. DNA of the CDR3: TGCGCCAGCAGCTTGGCTAGCACAGATACGCAGTATTTT. Residues: CASSLASTDTQYF.

The V and J genes are TRBV18 and TRBJ2-3; TRBD2 matches 7 bases. Germline CDR1 is KGHSH and CDR2 is LQKENI. After removal of 6 bases from V and 8 bases from J, the junction contained 14 bases not matched to a gene. The CDR3 is 15 residues long. The CDR3 DNA reads as TGTGCCAGCTCCCGCGAGGCGGGAGCGGTGGTTACGCAGTATTTT. This codes for CASSREAGAVVTQYF.

The chain carries TRBV9 and TRBJ2-1; weak D call: TRBD2 (5 bases). The CDR3 totals 15 residues. The V end was cut by 5 bases, the J end by 0 bases, with 12 bases between. The germline CDR1 and CDR2 sequences are SGDLS and YYNGEE. The CDR3 is CASSGLRDSYNEQFF. As DNA, the CDR3 is TGTGCCAGCAGTGGTCTGAGGGACTCCTACAATGAGCAGTTCTTC.

The chain links TRBV4-1 to TRBJ2-1; D is uncertain. There are 13 residues in the CDR3. CDR1 and CDR2 (germline): MGHRA, YSYEKL. V was trimmed by 0 bases and J by 10 bases, leaving 10 bases between them. The CDR3 region is CASSQEWGWEQFF. The CDR3 DNA reads TGCGCCAGCAGCCAAGAATGGGGTTGGGAGCAGTTCTTC.

V is TRBV5-8 and J is TRBJ2-3; the D gene is possibly TRBD1 (6 bases). This CDR3 has 15 amino acids. V was cut by 4 bases and J by 2 bases, with 14 bases left in between. Germline V gene sequence: CDR1 SGHTS, CDR2 YDEGEE. CDR3 region: CASSQTGQNTDTQYF. The CDR3, as DNA: TGTGCCAGCAGCCAAACGGGACAAAACACAGATACGCAGTATTTT.

The chain recombines TRBV6-1 with TRBJ2-1, with TRBD2 matching over 10 bases. The germline gives CDR1 MNHNS, CDR2 SASEGT. Trimming at V came to 4 bases and at J to 4 bases, leaving 7 bases not matched to a gene. The CDR3 has 16 amino acids. The CDR3 sequence is CASSGVAGGRYNEQFF. The CDR3 bases are TGTGCCAGCAGTGGAGTAGCGGGGGGCCGATACAATGAGCAGTTCTTC.

This chain links TRBV10-3 with TRBJ2-1, with D unclear. Germline V gene data show CDR1 as ENHRY and CDR2 as SYGVKD. This CDR3 spans 15 amino acids. V was trimmed by 0 bases and J by 2 bases, leaving 8 bases between them. The CDR3 nucleotides read TGTGCCATCAGTGAGTCCAACGGCCCCTACAATGAGCAGTTCTTC. It codes for CAISESNGPYNEQFF.

The chain combines TRBV19 with TRBJ1-2, with 11 bases lining up with TRBD1. The CDR3 covers 15 residues. Looked up from germline, CDR1 is LNHDA and CDR2 is SQIVND (reference sequence). Unmatched junction bases numbered 9, after V lost 8 bases and J lost 4 bases. Here the CDR3 DNA reads TGTGCCAGTGTAGGACAGGGGGCGTCTGCCTATGGCTACACCTTC. It is translated as CASVGQGASAYGYTF.

This clone has a single count. The chain joins TRBV7-8 to TRBJ1-1, with TRBD1 as a possible D gene (6 bases). The CDR3 covers 13 residues. V dropped 9 bases and J dropped 3 bases, with 14 bases sitting between them. Per germline, CDR1 SGHVS and CDR2 FQNEAQ. The DNA of the CDR3 is TGTGCCAGTGGAAGGGGGGGAGACACTGAAGCTTTCTTT. Its translation: CASGRGGDTEAFF.

The chain has TRBV9 and TRBJ1-2; D is perhaps TRBD1 (6 bases). The V gene's germline CDR1 is SGDLS and CDR2 YYNGEE. CDR3 length: 16 amino acids. The ends were cut back, 0 bases at V and 2 bases at J, with 14 bases in the middle. CDR3 amino acids: CASSVGSAGANYGYTF. CDR3 nucleotide sequence: TGTGCCAGCAGCGTAGGATCGGCAGGGGCCAACTATGGCTACACCTTC.

The V gene is TRBV6-5, the J gene TRBJ2-3; 10 bases fit TRBD2. V shed 7 bases and J 3 bases; nucleotides not matched to a gene: 1. This CDR3 is built from 13 residues. Germline values: CDR1 MNHEY, CDR2 SVGAGI. CDR3 sequence reads: CASTLAGTDTQYF. CDR3 nucleotides: TGTGCCAGCACACTAGCGGGAACAGATACGCAGTATTTT.

The chain joins TRBV6-5 to TRBJ2-5, with D possibly TRBD1 on 5 matching bases. V lost 0 bases and J lost 2, with 13 bases in between. This CDR3 spans 16 amino acids. Germline-derived CDR1 and CDR2 are MNHEY and SVGAGI. The CDR3 DNA is TGTGCCAGCAGTTACTCGAGTGGGGCCACACAAGAGACCCAGTACTTC. Its translation is CASSYSSGATQETQYF.

The genes are TRBV6-6 and TRBJ1-5; TRBD1 matches at 9 bases. Germline V gene sequence: CDR1 MNHNY, CDR2 SVGAGI (reference sequence). Unmatched junction bases numbered 9, after V lost 5 bases and J lost 1 base. The CDR3 covers 17 residues. The CDR3 nucleotides read TGTGCCAGCAGTCCCCGGACAGGGGAGGCGAGCAATCAGCCCCAGCATTTT. It codes for CASSPRTGEASNQPQHF.

CDR3 protein: CASSPPSRGTQYF. In DNA, the CDR3 is TGTGCCAGCTCACCACCCTCGCGGGGGACCCAGTACTTC. The chain carries TRBV18 and TRBJ2-5, with D maybe TRBD2 (6 bases). Trimming pared 0 bases from V and 7 bases from J, leaving 9 bases between. The CDR3 has 13 amino acids. The germline V gene has CDR1 KGHSH and CDR2 LQKENI.

This clone is a singleton in its sample. V usage is TRBV4-1 and J usage is TRBJ1-5; D is uncertain. Germline V gene data show CDR1 as MGHRA and CDR2 as YSYEKL. The V end lost 4 bases, the J end lost 1 base, and 8 bases lay between the germline ends. The CDR3 has 14 amino acids. This CDR3 is CASSPQGSNQPQHF. The CDR3 coding sequence is TGCGCCAGCAGCCCTCAAGGCAGCAATCAGCCCCAGCATTTT.

J is TRBJ2-5 and V is TRBV5-1, with D hard to call. CDR3 length: 13 residues. The ends were cut back, 0 bases at V and 5 bases at J, with 8 bases in the middle. CDR1 is SGHRS, CDR2 YFSETQ, per germline. CDR3 region: CASSLGLGETQYF. In DNA, the CDR3 is TGCGCCAGCAGCTTGGGACTTGGGGAGACCCAGTACTTC.

The rearrangement uses TRBV5-1 and TRBJ2-7; 11 nucleotides agree with TRBD1. This CDR3 has 15 residues. Germline lookup yields CDR1 SGHRS and CDR2 YFSETQ. J was trimmed by 6 bases and V by 4 bases; bases with no gene match: 9. CDR3: CASSVGTGGGAEQYF. The CDR3 nucleotides read TGCGCCAGCAGCGTCGGGACAGGGGGTGGGGCCGAGCAGTACTTC.

The gene calls are TRBV18 and TRBJ2-2; D is unresolved. The CDR3 covers 16 residues. Per the germline V gene, CDR1 is KGHSH and CDR2 is LQKENI. V gave up 0 bases and J gave up 4 bases, with 12 bases separating them. The CDR3 DNA reads as TGTGCCAGCTCACCACCGAGTCCTAAGGGCACCGGGGAGCTGTTTTTT. It is translated as CASSPPSPKGTGELFF.

The genes are TRBV4-2 and TRBJ2-5, with 8 bases identical to TRBD2. The CDR3 contains 16 residues. Germline V CDR1 and CDR2: LGHNA, YNFKEQ. With 3 bases clipped from V and 2 bases from J, the junction kept 8 bases outside the gene matches. The CDR3 here is CASSHRGLAPQETQYF. CDR3 nucleotides: TGTGCCAGCAGCCACCGAGGACTAGCACCACAAGAGACCCAGTACTTC.

The rearrangement joins TRBV2 to TRBJ2-5; D unresolved. V was shortened by 2 bases and J by 5 bases, with 6 bases between the two germline ends. In germline, CDR1 is SNHLY, CDR2 FYNNEI. CDR3 size: 12 residues. CDR3 nucleotides: TGTGCCAGCAGTGAAACGTTGGAGACCCAGTACTTC. Translation: CASSETLETQYF.

The chain recombines TRBV25-1 with TRBJ2-5; D may correspond to TRBD1 or TRBD2 (5 bases each). Germline V gives CDR1 MGHDK, CDR2 SYGVNS. The V end was cut by 0 bases, the J end by 4 bases, with 21 bases between. The CDR3 spans 18 residues. CDR3 protein: CASSEYYGTGTKGETQYF. The CDR3 nucleotides are TGTGCCAGCAGTGAATATTACGGGACGGGCACAAAGGGAGAGACCCAGTACTTC.

The chain uses TRBV2 and TRBJ2-4; D might be TRBD2 (6 bases). V gave up 7 bases and J gave up 9 bases, with 16 bases separating them. Germline CDR1 SNHLY, CDR2 FYNNEI. CDR3 length: 13 residues. The CDR3 reads CASKTSSTGIQYF. The CDR3 DNA follows: TGTGCCAGCAAGACTAGTAGTACGGGCATTCAGTACTTC.